Here is one T cell receptor beta chain with its context. Germline assignment: CDR1 SGHRS and CDR2 YFSETQ. Deletions cut 2 bases from V and 3 bases from J, with 8 bases between. The CDR3 consists of 13 residues. Authors' data handling: From reference gene primer amplification, estimates of nucleated cell counts were derived. Clones were sequenced by immunoSEQ multiplex PCR, and TCRdb holds only the in-frame ones, with some missing. V and J calls plus clone size are reproduced from that table; the DNA served to infer D and trimming. The sample shows 70,000 or so clones, about 89% of them seen only once. This record belongs to a study of blood T cell repertoires in COVID-19. Study information: Acute and convalescent COVID-19 samples came from the United States, Italy and Spain.

V gene TRBV5-1 combines with J gene TRBJ1-1; D may be TRBD1 (5 bases). What was sequenced was peripheral blood. This TCR was sampled from a man in his fifties or sixties with acute or convalescent COVID-19. CDR3 residues: CASSLLQDTEAFF. CDR3 nucleotides: TGCGCCAGCAGCTTATTACAGGACACTGAAGCTTTCTTT.